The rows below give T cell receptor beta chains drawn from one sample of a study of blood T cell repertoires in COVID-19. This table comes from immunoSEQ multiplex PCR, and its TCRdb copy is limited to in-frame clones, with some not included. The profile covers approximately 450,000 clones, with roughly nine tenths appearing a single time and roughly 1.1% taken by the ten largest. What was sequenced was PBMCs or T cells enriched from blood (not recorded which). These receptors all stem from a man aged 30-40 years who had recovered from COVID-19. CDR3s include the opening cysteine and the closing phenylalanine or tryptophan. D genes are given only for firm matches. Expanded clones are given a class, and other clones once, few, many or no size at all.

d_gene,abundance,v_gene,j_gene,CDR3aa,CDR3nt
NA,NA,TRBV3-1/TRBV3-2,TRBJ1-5,CASSQSGSNQPQHF,TGTGCCAGCAGCCAATCAGGGAGCAATCAGCCCCAGCATTTT
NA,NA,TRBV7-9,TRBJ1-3,CASSPRQNSGNTIYF,TGTGCCAGCAGCCCTCGACAGAACTCTGGAAACACCATATATTTT
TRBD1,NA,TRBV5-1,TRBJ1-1,CASSRQGADTEAFF,TGCGCCAGCAGCAGGCAGGGGGCTGACACTGAAGCTTTCTTT
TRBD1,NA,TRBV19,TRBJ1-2,CASNNAGTLFRGYTF,TGTGCCAGTAACAACGCCGGGACACTATTCAGGGGGTACACCTTC
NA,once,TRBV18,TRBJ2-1,CASSLAGTGVYEQFF,TGTGCCAGCTCACTAGCGGGAACAGGGGTTTACGAGCAGTTCTTC
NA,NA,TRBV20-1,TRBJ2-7,CSASASAAYEQYF,TGCAGTGCTAGTGCCTCCGCGGCATACGAGCAGTACTTC
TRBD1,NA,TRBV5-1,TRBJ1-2,CASSLARDRVNYGYTF,TGCGCCAGCAGCTTGGCGAGGGACAGGGTCAACTATGGCTACACCTTC
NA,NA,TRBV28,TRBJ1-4,CASSLHAGNNEKLFF,TGTGCCAGCAGTTTACATGCAGGAAACAATGAAAAACTGTTTTTT
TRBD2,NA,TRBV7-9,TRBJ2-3,CASSEAGERVDTQYF,TGTGCCAGCAGCGAAGCGGGAGAGAGAGTAGATACGCAGTATTTT
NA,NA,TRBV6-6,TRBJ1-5,CASSETGVNQPQHF,TGTGCCAGCAGCGAGACAGGCGTCAATCAGCCCCAGCATTTT
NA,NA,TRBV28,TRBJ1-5,CASSFQSGGSNQPQHF,TGTGCCAGCAGCTTTCAATCGGGAGGCAGCAATCAGCCCCAGCATTTT
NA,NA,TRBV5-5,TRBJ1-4,CASSLAQAEKLFF,TGTGCCAGCAGCTTGGCACAGGCGGAAAAACTGTTTTTT
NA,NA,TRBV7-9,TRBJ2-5,CALLTSQETQYF,TGTGCCTTGTTGACTAGCCAAGAGACCCAGTACTTC
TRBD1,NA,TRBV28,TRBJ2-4,CASSSPGTGGEAKNIQYF,TGTGCCAGCAGTTCTCCCGGGACAGGGGGCGAGGCCAAAAACATTCAGTACTTC
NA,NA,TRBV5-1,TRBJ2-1,CASSPLNNNEQFF,TGCGCCAGCAGCCCCCTAAATAACAATGAGCAGTTCTTC
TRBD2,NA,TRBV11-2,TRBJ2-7,CASSEAGLAVSYEQYF,TGTGCCAGCAGCGAAGCGGGACTAGCGGTCTCCTACGAGCAGTACTTC